Each of the 27 T cell receptor beta chains below was sequenced from the same sample in a study of blood T cell repertoires in COVID-19 (TCRdb year 2020). Library construction relied on the immunoSEQ multiplex PCR assay. TCRdb provides this immuneACCESS table in a form limited to in-frame rearrangements. Some clones are lacking; in checked studies, under half of them reflect an unresolved V gene, and why the rest are absent is not known. This sample has some 240,000 clones in its table, and around 84% of those were observed once. Clones ranked in the top ten supply roughly 10% of the sample. The sequenced sample was peripheral blood. The receptor set was obtained from a man aged 45-60 years with active or convalescent COVID-19.

The genes are TRBV19 and TRBJ2-7; D is perhaps TRBD2 (5 bases). This CDR3 is built from 17 residues. V was clipped by 3 bases and J by 0 bases, with 18 bases between them. CDR1 and CDR2 from the germline V gene are LNHDA and SQIVND (reference sequence). The CDR3 loop is CASSMLEEVPSSYEQYV. As DNA, the CDR3 is TGTGCCAGTAGTATGCTTGAGGAGGTCCCTAGCTCCTACGAGCAGTACGTC.

The chain uses TRBV11-3 and TRBJ2-3; 10 nucleotides line up with TRBD1. CDR3 size: 16 residues. With V trimmed by 5 bases and J by 2 bases, 7 bases remained unmatched. Germline V gene data show CDR1 as SGHNT and CDR2 as YENEEA. The CDR3 bases are TGTGCCAGCAGCCAACGACAGGGGGCCTTCACAGATACGCAGTATTTT. Its protein is CASSQRQGAFTDTQYF.

In its sample, this clone was seen a few times. The chain links TRBV7-8 to TRBJ1-2; no definite D call. V was clipped by 5 bases and J by 0 bases, with 19 bases between them. Germline loops: CDR1 SGHVS, CDR2 FQNEAQ. The CDR3 spans 17 residues. The CDR3 region has the DNA TGTGCCAGCAGCCCCGAGGAGTTTACTTTACCTAACTATGGCTACACCTTC. The encoded protein is CASSPEEFTLPNYGYTF.

This clone was picked up one time. The CDR3 region has the DNA TGTGCCAGCAGCTATGTAGCGGGAGTGGAGACCCAGTACTTC. This translates into CASSYVAGVETQYF. The J gene is TRBJ2-5, the V gene TRBV11-2, with 9 bases lining up with TRBD2. CDR3 length: 14 amino acids. The trim removed 4 bases at V and 5 bases at J, leaving 5 bases unmatched. CDR1 is SGHAT, CDR2 FQNNGV, per germline.

V usage is TRBV3-1 (or the pseudogene TRBV3-2) and J usage is TRBJ2-7, with a weak D call TRBD1 (5 bases). The V end lost 5 bases, the J end lost 1 base, and 15 bases lay between the germline ends. CDR1 is LGHDT and CDR2 is YNNKEL in the germline V gene (reference sequence). This CDR3 has 15 amino acids. DNA for the CDR3: TGTGCCAGCAGCTCCAACCCAGGGTTTTCCTACGAGCAGTACGTC. This sequence encodes CASSSNPGFSYEQYV.

This clone was observed a handful of times. The junction departs from the called germline gene at one end, perhaps through a read error. The chain employs TRBV6-2 or TRBV6-3 and TRBJ1-6; the D is unclear. The CDR3 totals 15 residues. Germline V gives CDR1 MNHEY, CDR2 SVGEGT. The CDR3 sequence is CASSSLSDYDSPLHF. CDR3 nucleotides: TGTGCCAGCAGTTCCCTGTCGGACTATGATTCACCCCTCCACTTT.

This clone appeared a single time. The J gene is TRBJ2-3, the V gene TRBV10-3, with TRBD1 matching 12 bases. V shed 4 bases, J shed 4 bases, and the junction held 9 bases outside the gene matches. This CDR3 is 17 amino acids long. Germline V lookup: CDR1 ENHRY, CDR2 SYGVKD. CDR3 residues: CAISVPGDRGLADTQYF. The CDR3 DNA is TGTGCCATCAGTGTGCCTGGGGACAGGGGGCTAGCAGATACGCAGTATTTT.

The rearrangement joins TRBV6-5 to TRBJ2-7; TRBD1 agrees at 9 bases. The V gene's germline CDR1 is MNHEY and CDR2 SVGAGI. J gave up 6 bases and V 7 bases, and 4 bases lay outside the gene matches. This CDR3 has 12 amino acids. The CDR3 DNA reads TGTGCCAGCACGGGACAGGGAAGCGAGCAGTACTTC. Its protein is CASTGQGSEQYF.

The V and J genes are TRBV7-8 and TRBJ1-4; TRBD1 is a possible D gene (6 bases). The V gene lost 2 bases and the J gene lost 7 bases, with 14 bases spanning the gap. Germline V gene data show CDR1 as SGHVS and CDR2 as FQNEAQ. CDR3 length equals 15 residues. For the CDR3, the DNA is TGTGCCAGCAGCTTAAACAGGGTGCTCGGTGAAAAACTGTTTTTT. The encoded protein is CASSLNRVLGEKLFF. Together with reference TRBV7-8 and TRBJ1-4, the CDR3 gives the full variable domain: GAGVSQSPRYKVAKRGQDVALRCDPISGHVSLFWYQQALGQGPEFLTYFQNEAQLDKSGLPSDRFFAERPEGSVSTLKIQRTQQEDSAVYLCASSLNRVLGEKLFFGSGTQLSVL.

The chain links TRBV5-1 to TRBJ2-2, with 12 bases lining up with TRBD2. The CDR3 runs to 15 residues. In germline, CDR1 is SGHRS, CDR2 YFSETQ. V lost 5 bases and J lost 3; bases outside the gene matches: 2. This CDR3 is CASRRLAGDTGELFF. The CDR3 coding sequence is TGCGCCAGCAGAAGACTAGCGGGAGACACCGGGGAGCTGTTTTTT.

This clone was detected a few times. The chain has TRBV5-4 and TRBJ1-2; weak D call: TRBD1 (6 bases). Between the trimmed V and J ends, which lost 4 bases and 8 bases, there was a span of 15 bases. CDR3 length equals 13 residues. Per germline, CDR1 SGHNT and CDR2 YYREEE (reference sequence). The CDR3 loop reads CASSLGQFGGYTF. In DNA form, the CDR3 reads TGTGCCAGCAGCCTGGGACAATTCGGAGGCTACACCTTC.

This chain uses TRBV7-2 with TRBJ2-2; 15 bases are shared with TRBD2. V was pared by 5 bases and J by 6 bases, with 10 bases of the junction left unmatched. Germline V gene lookup returns CDR1 SGHTA and CDR2 FQGNSA. This CDR3 has 18 residues. The CDR3 DNA follows: TGTGCCAGCAGCCCGGGACTAGCGGGGGGCCGGGCGTCCGGGGAGCTGTTTTTT. This translates into CASSPGLAGGRASGELFF.

This clone was seen a few times. The V call is TRBV7-8, the J call TRBJ1-1, with a possible D match to TRBD1 (6 bases). The CDR3 contains 15 residues. Germline V gene data show CDR1 as SGHVS and CDR2 as FQNEAQ. The V end lost 1 base, the J end lost 10 bases, and 19 bases lay between the germline ends. DNA for the CDR3: TGTGCCAGCAGCTTAGTTTCCAACAGGGCTGGGGGAGCTTTCTTT. This sequence encodes CASSLVSNRAGGAFF. The complete variable domain, with remaining parts taken from reference TRBV7-8 and TRBJ1-1, reads GAGVSQSPRYKVAKRGQDVALRCDPISGHVSLFWYQQALGQGPEFLTYFQNEAQLDKSGLPSDRFFAERPEGSVSTLKIQRTQQEDSAVYLCASSLVSNRAGGAFFGQGTRLTVV.

The V call is TRBV27, the J call TRBJ2-1; 10 nucleotides match TRBD2. The V gene's germline CDR1 is MNHEY and CDR2 SMNVEV (reference sequence). This CDR3 is built from 16 residues. The V and J ends lost 1 base and 8 bases, in that order; junction bases with no gene match: 8. For the CDR3, the DNA is TGTGCCAGCAGTTTATGGGAGCGGGGGGGCCTGGATGAGCAGTTCTTC. Translation: CASSLWERGGLDEQFF.

This clone was seen a few times. V gene TRBV9 combines with J gene TRBJ1-5; TRBD1 agrees at 8 bases. V shed 0 bases, J shed 6 bases, and the junction held 5 bases outside the gene matches. Germline lookup yields CDR1 SGDLS and CDR2 YYNGEE. The CDR3 has 15 residues. CDR3 sequence (DNA): TGTGCCAGCAGCGTAGGGGACAGGTCAGGTCAGCCCCAGCATTTT. Translated: CASSVGDRSGQPQHF.

The chain links TRBV25-1 to TRBJ2-2; 12 bases map to TRBD2. With 3 bases clipped from V and 3 bases from J, the junction kept 8 bases outside the gene matches. The CDR3 consists of 18 residues. Looked up from germline, CDR1 is MGHDK and CDR2 is SYGVNS. For the CDR3, the DNA is TGTGCCAGCAGTGACAGGGCTAGCGGGGGGGTATACACCGGGGAGCTGTTTTTT. Protein product: CASSDRASGGVYTGELFF. Full variable domain (outside the CDR3, taken from reference TRBV25-1 and TRBJ2-2): EADIYQTPRYLVIGTGKKITLECSQTMGHDKMYWYQQDPGMELHLIHYSYGVNSTEKGDLSSESTVSRIRTEHFPLTLESARPSHTSQYLCASSDRASGGVYTGELFFGEGSRLTVL.

This clone was seen just once. The rearrangement uses TRBV7-3 and TRBJ2-3, with D tentatively TRBD2 (6 bases). The CDR3 is 15 residues long. Trimming removed 3 bases from V and 2 bases from J, with 12 bases in between. The germline V gene has CDR1 SGHTA and CDR2 FQGTGA. The CDR3 loop is CASSLLGGATDTQYF. In DNA, the CDR3 is TGTGCCAGCAGCTTGCTCGGGGGAGCCACAGATACGCAGTATTTT.

The rearrangement joins TRBV7-2 to TRBJ2-5; D may be TRBD1 (5 bases). The CDR3 is 14 residues long. V was cut by 2 bases and J by 3 bases, with 10 bases left in between. Germline assignment: CDR1 SGHTA and CDR2 FQGNSA. The CDR3 DNA is TGTGCCAGCAGCTTATGGCAGGGCAAAGAGACCCAGTACTTC. The encoded protein is CASSLWQGKETQYF.

This sequence joins TRBV18 and TRBJ2-7; 7 bases agree with TRBD1. Trimming took 5 bases from V and 0 from J; bases not matched to a gene: 4. CDR3 length: 14 amino acids. Germline V gives CDR1 KGHSH, CDR2 LQKENI. CDR3 nucleotides: TGTGCCAGCTCATCGGACAGGAGCTCCTACGAGCAGTACTTC. This translates into CASSSDRSSYEQYF.

Only one count was recorded for this clone. This chain joins TRBV13 and TRBJ1-1, with a possible D match to TRBD1 (5 bases). The germline gives CDR1 PRHDT, CDR2 FYEKMQ (reference sequence). The ends were cut back, 3 bases at V and 1 base at J, with 12 bases in the middle. This CDR3 contains 15 residues. The CDR3 DNA follows: TGTGCCAGCAGCTTCTTCTATGGACAGAACACTGAAGCTTTCTTT. It codes for CASSFFYGQNTEAFF.

The chain couples TRBV3-1 (or the pseudogene TRBV3-2) to TRBJ1-1, with D unresolved. There are 14 residues in the CDR3. In germline, CDR1 is LGHDT, CDR2 YNNKEL (reference sequence). V was cut by 2 bases and J by 0 bases, with 7 bases left in between. CDR3 amino acids: CASSQMEVNTEAFF. The CDR3 coding sequence is TGTGCCAGCAGCCAAATGGAGGTGAACACTGAAGCTTTCTTT.

V is TRBV2 and J is TRBJ2-3; no clear D. The CDR3 sequence is 12 residues long. V was pared by 8 bases and J by 0 bases, with 6 bases between. CDR1 is SNHLY, CDR2 FYNNEI, per germline. The CDR3 here is CASQQSTDTQYF. The CDR3, as DNA: TGTGCCAGCCAACAAAGCACAGATACGCAGTATTTT.

V usage is TRBV4-1 and J usage is TRBJ2-7; D is uncertain. V shed 1 base and J shed 4 bases, with 8 bases lying between them. Germline V gives CDR1 MGHRA, CDR2 YSYEKL. The CDR3 length is 13 residues. In DNA form, the CDR3 reads TGCGCCAGCAGCCAAGTCAGAGGTTACGAGCAGTACGTC. Amino acids: CASSQVRGYEQYV.

This clone has just one count. V usage is TRBV2 and J usage is TRBJ2-3; 11 nucleotides match TRBD1. Germline lookup yields CDR1 SNHLY and CDR2 FYNNEI. The CDR3 extends over 16 amino acids. Unmatched junction bases numbered 5, after V lost 5 bases and J lost 1 base. In DNA form, the CDR3 reads TGTGCCAGCAGTCCAGGGACAGGGGGGGGCACAGATACGCAGTATTTT. It specifies CASSPGTGGGTDTQYF.

The rearrangement uses TRBV7-9 and TRBJ1-2, with D possibly matching TRBD1 (5 bases). The V end was cut by 2 bases, the J end by 3 bases, with 13 bases between. Germline V gene lookup returns CDR1 SEHNR and CDR2 FQNEAQ (reference sequence). This CDR3 contains 15 residues. CDR3 loop: CASSLTSTDHYGYTF. The DNA for the CDR3 is TGTGCCAGCAGCTTAACATCGACAGACCACTATGGCTACACCTTC.

The V and J genes are TRBV5-1 and TRBJ1-2; D gene unclear. Trimming shortened V by 4 bases and J by 1 base, and 11 bases separated the two germline ends. The CDR3 sequence is 14 residues long. CDR1 and CDR2 (germline): SGHRS, YFSETQ. Here the CDR3 reads CASSPSTGNYGYTF. The DNA for the CDR3 is TGCGCCAGCAGCCCGTCCACCGGTAACTATGGCTACACCTTC.

The V gene is TRBV9, the J gene TRBJ2-2; TRBD2 aligns across 7 bases. This CDR3 comprises 17 residues. The ends lost 0 bases at V and 7 bases at J; junction bases unmatched: 12. Germline CDR1 SGDLS, CDR2 YYNGEE. The chain's CDR3 is CASSVALPGAGSGELFF. For the CDR3, the DNA is TGTGCCAGCAGCGTAGCCCTTCCAGGAGCGGGGAGCGGGGAGCTGTTTTTT.